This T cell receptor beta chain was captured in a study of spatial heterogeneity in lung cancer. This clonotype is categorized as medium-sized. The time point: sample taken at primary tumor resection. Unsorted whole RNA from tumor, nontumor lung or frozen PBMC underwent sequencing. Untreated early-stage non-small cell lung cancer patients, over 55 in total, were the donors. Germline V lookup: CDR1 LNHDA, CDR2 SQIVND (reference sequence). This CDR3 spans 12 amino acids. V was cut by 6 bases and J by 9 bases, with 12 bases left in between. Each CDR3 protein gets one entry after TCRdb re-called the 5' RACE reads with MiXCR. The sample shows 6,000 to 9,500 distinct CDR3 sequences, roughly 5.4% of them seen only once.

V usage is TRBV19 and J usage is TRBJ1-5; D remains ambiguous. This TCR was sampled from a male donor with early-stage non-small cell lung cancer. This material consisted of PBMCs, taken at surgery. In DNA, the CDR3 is TGTGCCAGTAGCATAAAGGGTGTGCCCCAGCATTTT. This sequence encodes CASSIKGVPQHF.